This T cell receptor (beta chain) appears in the sequencing data of a study of cytomegalovirus exposure and HLA in healthy donors. Study as a whole: For the roughly 370 genotyped donors, 81% fell within the Caucasian-associated ancestry cluster. Study results and limitations: Most TCRs appeared rarely, but some public TCRs recurred in many donors. Further analysis was carried out later, and it showed several of the most significant clusters appearing linked to common viral pathogens.

PCR was performed using 60 Vbeta and 13 Jbeta primers. Under the authors' procedure: Tens of millions of unique TCR beta chains, about 10 million of them shared, were counted by a later analysis. The repertoire was sequenced with immunoSEQ multiplex PCR; TCRdb's copy has only in-frame clones and lacks some. V and J calls and clone size come straight from that table; D and trimming were deduced from the DNA. The sample lists some 150,000 clones, roughly four fifths occurring once. Per germline, CDR1 SGHDT and CDR2 YYEEEE. The CDR3 runs 16 residues. V gave up 6 bases and J gave up 5 bases; unmatched junction bases: 10. Note on this clone: Its antigen is not known.

The source is a female donor in good health and CMV-seronegative. Material for sequencing was PBMCs. The J gene is TRBJ1-5, the V gene TRBV5-6; 11 bases agree with TRBD1. DNA for the CDR3: TGTGCCAGCACCGTCTGGGGGACAGGGGGGGATCAGCCCCAGCATTTT. This sequence encodes CASTVWGTGGDQPQHF. The variable domain in full, completed from reference TRBV5-6 and TRBJ1-5, reads DAGVTQSPTHLIKTRGQQVTLRCSPKSGHDTVSWYQQALGQGPQFIFQYYEEEERQRGNFPDRFSGHQFPNYSSELNVNALLLGDSALYLCASTVWGTGGDQPQHFGDGTRLSIL.